Below, 26 T cell receptor beta chains from the same sample are listed, as sequenced in a study of technical replicates of blood from a few donors. Produced via immunoSEQ multiplex PCR; TCRdb's table is partial and in-frame only. The sample has around 80,000 clones, 90% to 95% seen once. The sequenced material came from T cells isolated from PBMCs. The receptors shown here come from a human donor in good health.

The rearrangement uses TRBV19 and TRBJ1-2; D remains unclear. CDR1 is LNHDA, CDR2 SQIVND, per germline (reference sequence). V was trimmed by 3 bases and J by 8 bases, leaving 7 bases between them. The CDR3 length is 11 residues. The CDR3 spells CASSISLGYTF. The CDR3 DNA follows: TGTGCCAGTAGTATTTCTTTAGGCTACACCTTC.

This chain connects TRBV9 to TRBJ2-7; no clear D gene. Trimming took 2 bases from V and 4 from J, leaving 4 bases between them. The CDR3 has 11 amino acids. Germline V gives CDR1 SGDLS, CDR2 YYNGEE. The CDR3 sequence: CASSVVYEQYF. The CDR3 DNA follows: TGTGCCAGCAGCGTCGTATACGAGCAGTACTTC.

The rearrangement links TRBV30 to TRBJ2-2; tentatively, D is TRBD2 (6 bases). Germline assignment: CDR1 GTSNPN and CDR2 SVGIG (reference sequence). The CDR3 is 12 residues long. The ends were cut back, 3 bases at V and 6 bases at J, with 8 bases in the middle. In DNA form, the CDR3 reads TGTGCCTGGAGGTGGGGGGCCGGGGAGCTGTTTTTT. Translation gives CAWRWGAGELFF.

The chain recombines TRBV6-1 with TRBJ1-5; no clear D. V was pared by 3 bases and J by 3 bases, with 12 bases between. The CDR3 is 15 residues long. Per germline, CDR1 MNHNS and CDR2 SASEGT. The CDR3 loop is CASSEGWQDNQPQHF. Written as DNA, the CDR3 is TGTGCCAGCAGTGAGGGTTGGCAGGACAATCAGCCCCAGCATTTT.

The gene calls are TRBV7-3 and TRBJ1-5; TRBD1 aligns across 11 bases. Germline V gene sequence: CDR1 SGHTA, CDR2 FQGTGA. This CDR3 is built from 16 residues. V shed 0 bases, J shed 6 bases, and the junction held 4 bases outside the gene matches. In DNA form, the CDR3 reads TGTGCCAGCAGCTTAACCGTGGGACAGGGGGGTCAGCCCCAGCATTTT. This gives the protein CASSLTVGQGGQPQHF.

The chain has TRBV5-1 and TRBJ2-3; 8 bases line up with TRBD2. The CDR3 is made up of 15 amino acids. Germline-derived CDR1 and CDR2 are SGHRS and YFSETQ. Trimming took 3 bases from V and 3 from J; bases not matched to a gene: 6. CDR3 in amino acids: CASSSSAGATDTQYF. The CDR3 DNA reads as TGCGCCAGCAGCTCCTCAGCGGGAGCGACAGATACGCAGTATTTT. The entire variable domain, with the rest obtained from reference TRBV5-1 and TRBJ2-3, is as follows: KAGVTQTPRYLIKTRGQQVTLSCSPISGHRSVSWYQQTPGQGLQFLFEYFSETQRNKGNFPGRFSGRQFSNSRSEMNVSTLELGDSALYLCASSSSAGATDTQYFGPGTRLTVL.

This clone appeared once. This chain joins TRBV11-2 and TRBJ2-7; D remains unclear. There are 12 residues in the CDR3. The germline CDR1 and CDR2 sequences are SGHAT and FQNNGV. V dropped 2 bases and J dropped 6 bases, with 8 bases sitting between them. The CDR3 loop reads CASSLSSGEQYF. DNA of the CDR3: TGTGCCAGCAGCTTAAGTTCCGGCGAGCAGTACTTC.

This chain links TRBV19 with TRBJ2-3, with 10 bases matching TRBD1. Trimming removed 4 bases from V and 4 bases from J; junction bases left unmatched: 8. The CDR3 has 16 residues. Per germline, CDR1 LNHDA and CDR2 SQIVND (reference sequence). CDR3 bases: TGTGCCAGTAGTAGACGACAGGGGGCCTACCCAGATACGCAGTATTTT. Translating it yields CASSRRQGAYPDTQYF.

The chain recombines TRBV12-5 with TRBJ1-2, with D maybe TRBD1 (6 bases). The CDR3 loop spans 13 amino acids. Looked up from germline, CDR1 is LGHNT and CDR2 is FRNRAP. V gave up 7 bases and J gave up 5 bases, with 14 bases separating them. Here the CDR3 reads CASDRGGLYGYTF. For the CDR3, the DNA is TGTGCTAGTGACCGGGGGGGCCTATATGGCTACACCTTC.

The chain recombines TRBV2 with TRBJ2-5; TRBD2 matches 7 bases. The CDR3 totals 14 residues. Germline lookup yields CDR1 SNHLY and CDR2 FYNNEI. V trimming: 6 bases; J trimming: 5 bases; junction bases outside the gene matches: 9. In DNA, the CDR3 is TGTGCCAGCAGGGAACTAGCGACTCACGAGACCCAGTACTTC. It codes for CASRELATHETQYF. The entire variable domain, with the rest obtained from reference TRBV2 and TRBJ2-5, is as follows: EPEVTQTPSHQVTQMGQEVILRCVPISNHLYFYWYRQILGQKVEFLVSFYNNEISEKSEIFDDQFSVERPDGSNFTLKIRSTKLEDSAMYFCASRELATHETQYFGPGTRLLVL.

The table lists this clone with a count of one. The chain joins TRBV11-3 to TRBJ2-7; 7 bases line up with TRBD2. V lost 3 bases, J lost 3 bases, and 2 bases stayed unmatched. Looked up from germline, CDR1 is SGHNT and CDR2 is YENEEA. The CDR3 runs to 13 residues. The CDR3 protein is CASSLGGNYEQYF. CDR3 in DNA: TGTGCCAGCAGCTTGGGGGGGAACTACGAGCAGTACTTC.

J is TRBJ2-6 and V is TRBV4-1; D may be TRBD1 (5 bases). CDR1 MGHRA and CDR2 YSYEKL come from the germline V gene. The V end lost 5 bases, the J end lost 9 bases, and 17 bases lay between the germline ends. This CDR3 is 15 amino acids long. This CDR3 reads CASSLEMLQGNVLTF. The CDR3, as DNA: TGCGCCAGCAGCTTAGAAATGTTGCAGGGCAACGTCCTGACTTTC.

The V gene is TRBV7-6, the J gene TRBJ1-1; D is ambiguous. This CDR3 has 14 amino acids. Germline loops: CDR1 SGHVS, CDR2 FNYEAQ. The V end was cut by 2 bases, the J end by 8 bases, with 15 bases between. CDR3 amino acids: CASSLLEELNEAFF. The CDR3 DNA follows: TGTGCCAGCAGCTTACTAGAAGAGCTTAACGAAGCTTTCTTT.

The genes are TRBV11-3 and TRBJ1-1; 8 bases align to TRBD1. After removal of 2 bases from V and 10 bases from J, the junction contained 6 bases not matched to a gene. The CDR3 loop spans 13 amino acids. Germline lookup yields CDR1 SGHNT and CDR2 YENEEA. CDR3 sequence (DNA): TGTGCCAGCAGCTTAAGCGAGCAGGGGGCAGCTTTCTTT. Translated, it gives CASSLSEQGAAFF.

This chain uses TRBV5-4 with TRBJ2-3, with a tentative D call TRBD2 (5 bases). With 2 bases removed from V and 2 bases from J, the gap between germline ends came to 15 bases. The CDR3 is 16 residues long. Per the germline V gene, CDR1 is SGHNT and CDR2 is YYREEE (reference sequence). CDR3: CASSLPRTGDTDTQYF. CDR3 DNA: TGTGCCAGCAGCTTACCCCGGACCGGGGACACAGATACGCAGTATTTT.

The gene calls are TRBV11-2 and TRBJ1-2, with D uncertain. Germline V CDR1 and CDR2: SGHAT, FQNNGV. Deletions cut 4 bases from V and 4 bases from J, with 10 bases between. The CDR3 is 13 residues long. In DNA form, the CDR3 reads TGTGCCAGCAGCTCGGGTTTGTTCTATGGCTACACCTTC. Protein product: CASSSGLFYGYTF.

This clone was detected only once. The V call is TRBV19, the J call TRBJ1-1; perhaps TRBD1 as D (6 bases). V lost 1 base and J 6 bases, leaving 12 bases between the germline ends. The CDR3 totals 14 residues. CDR1 is LNHDA and CDR2 is SQIVND in the germline V gene (reference sequence). The CDR3 loop is CASSIVRGGAEAFF. The DNA for the CDR3 is TGTGCCAGTAGTATAGTCCGAGGGGGGGCTGAAGCTTTCTTT.

This clone has only one observation. The chain employs TRBV10-3 and TRBJ1-1; weak D call: TRBD1 (6 bases). CDR1 ENHRY and CDR2 SYGVKD come from the germline V gene. The CDR3 is made up of 14 amino acids. The germline V and J ends were trimmed by 5 bases and 3 bases, with 13 bases remaining between them. The CDR3 here is CAISPSGQYTEAFF. CDR3 nucleotide sequence: TGTGCCATCAGTCCATCAGGACAGTACACTGAAGCTTTCTTT.

The chain joins TRBV19 to TRBJ2-7; possibly TRBD1 for D (6 bases). This CDR3 is built from 13 residues. Trimming stripped 8 bases from V and 6 bases from J, with 17 bases between. Per the germline V gene, CDR1 is LNHDA and CDR2 is SQIVND (reference sequence). CDR3 bases: TGTGCCAGTCAGGGGACGGCTAGGGGCGAGCAGTACTTC. This gives the protein CASQGTARGEQYF.

The genes are TRBV19 and TRBJ2-1; no reliable D call. Trimming removed 5 bases at V and 7 bases at J, with 6 bases between. CDR1 is LNHDA and CDR2 is SQIVND in the germline V gene (reference sequence). The length of the CDR3 is 11 residues. The CDR3 reads CASSLENEQFF. CDR3 DNA: TGTGCCAGTAGTTTGGAGAATGAGCAGTTCTTC.

The J gene is TRBJ2-5, the V gene TRBV18; the match to TRBD2 covers 8 bases. The junction had 10 bases not matched to a gene; V was cut back by 2 bases and J by 2 bases. CDR1 and CDR2 (germline): KGHSH, LQKENI. This CDR3 is 17 amino acids long. The CDR3 coding sequence is TGTGCCAGCTCACCAAGAAGAGGGACTAGTGAGCAAGAGACCCAGTACTTC. Amino acid sequence: CASSPRRGTSEQETQYF.

The J gene is TRBJ2-1, the V gene TRBV5-1; 12 bases agree with TRBD2. This CDR3 is 18 amino acids long. V dropped 0 bases and J dropped 3; count of bases not matched to a gene: 7. In germline, CDR1 is SGHRS, CDR2 YFSETQ. In DNA form, the CDR3 reads TGCGCCAGCAGCTTGGCGGCTAGCGGGAGGGCCGGCTACAATGAGCAGTTCTTC. Translated: CASSLAASGRAGYNEQFF.

This clone was observed once. The rearrangement joins TRBV5-8 to TRBJ2-3; a weak D match, TRBD2 (6 bases). The V end lost 9 bases, the J end lost 0 bases, and 23 bases lay between the germline ends. This CDR3 region has 17 residues. Germline lookup yields CDR1 SGHTS and CDR2 YDEGEE. The CDR3 loop reads CATGRGLRGGSTDTQYF. CDR3 DNA: TGTGCCACGGGTAGGGGACTTCGTGGGGGTAGCACAGATACGCAGTATTTT.

The chain employs TRBV30 and TRBJ1-1, with 7 bases that match TRBD1. This CDR3 is 12 amino acids long. Germline CDR1 GTSNPN, CDR2 SVGIG (reference sequence). J lost 6 bases, V lost 1 base, and 2 bases had no gene match. This CDR3 reads CAWSGTGAEAFF. CDR3 DNA sequence: TGTGCCTGGAGTGGGACAGGCGCTGAAGCTTTCTTT.

The chain is built from TRBV28 and TRBJ1-4; 7 nucleotides match TRBD1. The V gene end was trimmed by 9 bases and the J gene end by 3 bases; junction bases not matched to a gene: 1. Germline CDR1 MDHEN, CDR2 SYDVKM. The CDR3 has 12 residues. The CDR3 protein is CASGTANEKLFF. Written as DNA, the CDR3 is TGTGCCAGTGGGACAGCTAATGAAAAACTGTTTTTT.

The rearrangement links TRBV4-2 to TRBJ2-7; D unclear. The germline gives CDR1 LGHNA, CDR2 YNFKEQ. This CDR3 is built from 16 residues. V lost 0 bases, J lost 0 bases, and 12 bases lay in between. CDR3 sequence reads: CASSQDYYTGSYEQYF. CDR3 DNA: TGTGCCAGCAGCCAAGATTATTATACGGGCTCCTACGAGCAGTACTTC.